Following are 26 T cell receptor beta chains from one sample sequenced in a study of blood T cell repertoires in COVID-19. Assay: immunoSEQ multiplex PCR; the TCRdb copy retains only in-frame clones and omits some. The sample includes some 170,000 clones, about four fifths of them seen just once. Sequencing was performed on peripheral blood. All receptors derive from a woman in her 70s with acute or convalescent COVID-19.

This clone showed up just once. V gene TRBV21-1 combines with J gene TRBJ2-1; TRBD2 is the table's D call, not checked against the DNA. TRBV21-1 constitutes a pseudogene. This CDR3 contains 18 residues. The CDR3 loop is CASSKSGCGGRTYNEQFF. In DNA form, the CDR3 reads TGTGCCAGCAGCAAATCGGGTTGTGGGGGGAGAACGTACAATGAGCAGTTCTTC.

The genes are TRBV4-1 and TRBJ1-6; D is perhaps TRBD1 (5 bases). The CDR3 has 14 residues. Looked up from germline, CDR1 is MGHRA and CDR2 is YSYEKL. Deletions cut 0 bases from V and 10 bases from J, with 10 bases between. CDR3 nucleotides: TGCGCCAGCAGCCAAGACTCAGGGTACTCACCCCTCCACTTT. Translated: CASSQDSGYSPLHF.

With regard to this clone: Other DNA sequences in the sample encode the same CDR3. V usage is TRBV29-1 and J usage is TRBJ1-3; D remains ambiguous. Looked up from germline, CDR1 is SQVTM and CDR2 is ANQGSEA. CDR3 length equals 13 residues. The germline V and J ends were trimmed by 6 bases and 1 base, with 10 bases remaining between them. The CDR3 sequence is CSVLRGSGNTIYF. CDR3 bases: TGCAGCGTCTTACGGGGATCTGGAAACACCATATATTTT.

CDR3 coding DNA: TGTGCCAGCAGCCCCCACTCCGGGGTTAGTAATGAGCAGTTCTTC. It yields the protein CASSPHSGVSNEQFF. The chain recombines TRBV7-3 with TRBJ2-1, with TRBD2 as a possible D gene (5 bases). The CDR3 covers 15 residues. Germline V gene lookup returns CDR1 SGHTA and CDR2 FQGTGA. Trimming took 5 bases from V and 7 from J, leaving 18 bases between them.

The V and J genes are TRBV19 and TRBJ1-2; TRBD1 is a possible D gene (6 bases). This CDR3 is built from 15 residues. Per the germline V gene, CDR1 is LNHDA and CDR2 is SQIVND (reference sequence). Trimming removed 4 bases at V and 4 bases at J, with 16 bases between. This chain's CDR3 is CASSSPGAQAYGYTF. The DNA for the CDR3 is TGTGCCAGTAGTAGCCCAGGGGCCCAAGCCTATGGCTACACCTTC.

This clone was seen a single time. The chain has TRBV7-9 and TRBJ1-2, with a possible D match to TRBD1 (5 bases). Germline-derived CDR1 and CDR2 are SEHNR and FQNEAQ (reference sequence). Trimming took off 1 base at V and 3 bases at J, with 12 bases between the two ends. The CDR3 sequence is 15 residues long. The CDR3 DNA reads as TGTGCCAGCAGCTTAGTCACAGGTTCTGACTATGGCTACACCTTC. It encodes CASSLVTGSDYGYTF.

The chain employs TRBV19 and TRBJ1-1, with 9 nucleotides matching TRBD1. This CDR3 region has 15 residues. In germline, CDR1 is LNHDA, CDR2 SQIVND (reference sequence). Unmatched junction bases numbered 9, after V lost 4 bases and J lost 6 bases. CDR3 coding DNA: TGTGCCAGTAGTAAGGACAGGGGAGTGTTTCCTGAAGCTTTCTTT. The encoded protein is CASSKDRGVFPEAFF.

This chain joins TRBV20-1 and TRBJ1-5; D possibly corresponds to TRBD1 (6 bases). The CDR3 loop spans 16 amino acids. From germline, CDR1 is DFQATT and CDR2 SNEGSKA (reference sequence). Trimming left V 3 bases short and J 3 bases short, with 18 bases between. The CDR3 is CSASPGTRGDNQPQHF. The CDR3 DNA sequence: TGCAGTGCTAGTCCCGGGACAAGGGGAGACAATCAGCCCCAGCATTTT.

Here the CDR3 DNA reads TGTGCCAGCAGCCCCCGGACTAGCGGTGGGGATGAGCAGTTCTTC. Its translation is CASSPRTSGGDEQFF. The chain uses TRBV9 and TRBJ2-1, with 10 nucleotides matching TRBD2. This CDR3 has 15 residues. J gave up 8 bases and V 4 bases, and 9 bases lay outside the gene matches. Germline values: CDR1 SGDLS, CDR2 YYNGEE.

The table lists this clone with a count of one. The chain has TRBV6-6 and TRBJ2-3; 8 bases are shared with TRBD2. Germline assignment: CDR1 MNHNY and CDR2 SVGAGI (reference sequence). Trimming cost V 7 bases and J 4 bases; bases outside gene matches: 10. This CDR3 region has 15 residues. This CDR3 is CASTPSGGRADTQYF. The CDR3 bases are TGTGCCAGCACTCCCTCGGGAGGGCGTGCAGATACGCAGTATTTT.

The chain links TRBV6-6 to TRBJ2-2, with TRBD1 matching 8 bases. Germline V gene data show CDR1 as MNHNY and CDR2 as SVGAGI (reference sequence). The CDR3 length is 14 residues. V lost 6 bases, J lost 2 bases, and 2 bases stayed unmatched. The CDR3 coding sequence is TGTGCCAGCAGAGACAGGGGAAACACCGGGGAGCTGTTTTTT. Its protein product is CASRDRGNTGELFF.

The chain is built from TRBV28 and TRBJ1-5; D is ambiguous. Trimming took 2 bases from V and 4 from J, leaving 9 bases between them. The CDR3 has 14 amino acids. Germline V gene lookup returns CDR1 MDHEN and CDR2 SYDVKM. The chain's CDR3 is CASSLATANQPQHF. In DNA, the CDR3 is TGTGCCAGCAGTTTAGCCACAGCAAATCAGCCCCAGCATTTT.

CDR3 sequence reads: CASNPSSPGGADTQYF. The CDR3 nucleotides are TGTGCCAGCAATCCCAGCAGCCCGGGAGGCGCGGATACGCAGTATTTT. The rearrangement joins TRBV2 to TRBJ2-3; 7 bases match TRBD2. V lost 7 bases to trimming and J lost 6 bases; unmatched junction nucleotides: 16. This CDR3 spans 16 amino acids. Per germline, CDR1 SNHLY and CDR2 FYNNEI.

V gene TRBV11-3 combines with J gene TRBJ2-2; D might be TRBD1 (6 bases). Germline assignment: CDR1 SGHNT and CDR2 YENEEA. Trimming left V 5 bases short and J 3 bases short, with 10 bases between. CDR3 length: 14 amino acids. The CDR3 nucleotides are TGTGCCAGCAGCATCTACAGGGACACCGGGGAGCTGTTTTTT. Encoded protein: CASSIYRDTGELFF.

This clone occurred once. The chain is built from TRBV19 and TRBJ1-2, with D unresolved. The CDR3 has 13 residues. In germline, CDR1 is LNHDA, CDR2 SQIVND (reference sequence). V dropped 5 bases and J dropped 6 bases, with 13 bases sitting between them. This CDR3 is CASSPGPPHGYTF. The DNA of the CDR3 is TGTGCCAGTAGTCCTGGGCCCCCTCATGGCTACACCTTC.

This clone came up a few times. V usage is TRBV9 and J usage is TRBJ2-1; 8 bases agree with TRBD1. The germline V gene encodes CDR1 SGDLS and CDR2 YYNGEE. This CDR3 spans 15 amino acids. J gave up 10 bases and V 4 bases, and 13 bases lay outside the gene matches. The CDR3 region has the DNA TGTGCCAGCAGCACCGGGACAGGCCAGGGGCACGAGCAGTTCTTC. Translated, it gives CASSTGTGQGHEQFF.

The chain employs TRBV6-5 and TRBJ1-2; maybe TRBD1 (6 bases). CDR3 length: 15 residues. Germline V gene sequence: CDR1 MNHEY, CDR2 SVGAGI. The V end lost 2 bases, the J end lost 0 bases, and 10 bases lay between the germline ends. The CDR3 DNA reads as TGTGCCAGCAGTTACACTACAGGGACTAACTATGGCTACACCTTC. This codes for CASSYTTGTNYGYTF.

In this sample, this clone turned up once. With a much larger clone just one base away, this may be a read error. This chain uses TRBV15 with TRBJ1-1, with TRBD1 identical over 7 bases. CDR1 is LNHNV and CDR2 is YYDKDF in the germline V gene (reference sequence). The length of the CDR3 is 13 residues. V trimming: 7 bases; J trimming: 0 bases; junction bases outside the gene matches: 2. The CDR3 DNA reads TGTGCCACCAAGGACAGGTTGAACACTGAAGCTTTCTTT. It translates to CATKDRLNTEAFF.

The V and J genes are TRBV6-2 or TRBV6-3 and TRBJ2-5; 8 bases agree with TRBD1. Losses at the gene ends were 5 bases for V and 3 bases for J; bases not matched to a gene: 8. In germline, CDR1 is MNHEY, CDR2 SVGEGT. The CDR3 runs to 15 residues. CDR3 in amino acids: CASSDYRGIKETQYF. CDR3 sequence (DNA): TGTGCCAGCAGTGACTACAGGGGGATAAAAGAGACCCAGTACTTC.

This chain joins TRBV19 and TRBJ1-5; the match to TRBD1 covers 8 bases. With 4 bases clipped from V and 6 bases from J, the junction kept 8 bases outside the gene matches. The CDR3 extends over 15 amino acids. CDR1 LNHDA and CDR2 SQIVND come from the germline V gene (reference sequence). The CDR3 bases are TGTGCCAGTAGTACAGATGCAGGGGGCTTTCAGCCCCAGCATTTT. Protein product: CASSTDAGGFQPQHF. Using reference TRBV19 and TRBJ1-5 for the parts outside the CDR3, the full variable domain is DGGITQSPKYLFRKEGQNVTLSCEQNLNHDAMYWYRQDPGQGLRLIYYSQIVNDFQKGDIAEGYSVSREKKESFPLTVTSAQKNPTAFYLCASSTDAGGFQPQHFGDGTRLSIL.

The chain uses TRBV6-2 or TRBV6-3 and TRBJ1-2, with TRBD1 matching 9 bases. Germline CDR1 MNHEY, CDR2 SVGEGT. CDR3 size: 14 residues. Trimming removed 5 bases from V and 3 bases from J; junction bases left unmatched: 4. The CDR3 DNA is TGTGCCAGCAGTCCAGACAGGGGGTACTATGGCTACACCTTC. This sequence encodes CASSPDRGYYGYTF.

This rearrangement joins TRBV4-3 to TRBJ2-7; no clear D. V was clipped by 4 bases and J by 0 bases, with 7 bases between them. Germline V CDR1 and CDR2: LGHNA, YSLEER. The CDR3 loop spans 13 amino acids. The CDR3 spells CASSRTVSYEQYF. The CDR3 nucleotides are TGCGCCAGCAGCCGCACGGTCTCCTACGAGCAGTACTTC.

The rearrangement uses TRBV19 and TRBJ2-2; 13 nucleotides align to TRBD2. This CDR3 comprises 17 residues. V was pared by 6 bases and J by 3 bases, with 7 bases of the junction left unmatched. CDR1 is LNHDA and CDR2 is SQIVND in the germline V gene (reference sequence). DNA for the CDR3: TGTGCCAGTAGCGGACTAGCGGGAGCGAGTGACACCGGGGAGCTGTTTTTT. It is translated as CASSGLAGASDTGELFF.

This clone was seen a handful of times. The same CDR3 can be traced to other DNA sequences in this sample. This sequence joins TRBV30 and TRBJ2-3, with 7 bases lining up with TRBD2. CDR1 is GTSNPN and CDR2 is SVGIG in the germline V gene (reference sequence). The junction had 6 bases not matched to a gene; V was cut back by 0 bases and J by 6 bases. The CDR3 runs to 14 residues. The CDR3 loop is CAWSVGGSGDTQYF. CDR3 sequence (DNA): TGTGCCTGGAGTGTCGGCGGGAGCGGTGATACGCAGTATTTT.

The gene calls are TRBV9 and TRBJ1-4, with 9 bases fitting TRBD1. The CDR3 consists of 15 residues. Germline CDR1 is SGDLS and CDR2 is YYNGEE. V lost 4 bases to trimming and J lost 7 bases; unmatched junction nucleotides: 8. The CDR3 here is CASSPRQGDSEKLFF. CDR3 nucleotide sequence: TGTGCCAGCAGCCCCCGACAGGGGGACAGTGAAAAACTGTTTTTT.

The V call is TRBV27, the J call TRBJ2-3, with a weak D call TRBD2 (8 bases). V dropped 5 bases and J dropped 4 bases, with 19 bases sitting between them. CDR1 and CDR2 from the germline V gene are MNHEY and SMNVEV (reference sequence). CDR3 length: 16 residues. The CDR3 region has the DNA TGTGCCAGCAGTACGGCGAGGGGGCGGGGGGCAGATACGCAGTATTTT. Its protein is CASSTARGRGADTQYF.